This paragraph reports one T cell receptor beta chain. The antigen remains unidentified. This entry belongs to a study of shared clonotypes between healthy human individuals. Sequenced by immunoSEQ multiplex PCR; TCRdb stores in-frame clones only, minus some. Of about 1 million clones in the sample, 70% to 80% are singletons; the top ten hold 0.52%. This CDR3 contains 14 residues. The V gene's germline CDR1 is ENHRY and CDR2 SYGVKD. Trimming shortened V by 4 bases and J by 1 base, and 8 bases separated the two germline ends. Study-wide findings and caveats: Represented diversity, genetic and exposure-history alike, was limited by few donors.

The chain has TRBV10-3 and TRBJ2-1; D unclear. Specimen: memory CD4+ T cells from PBMCs. Subset defined: CD45RA-negative fraction. The clonotype comes from a young man in good health. Some clones in this sample may be carry-over from other donors' samples. CDR3: CAISALASYNEQFF. As DNA, the CDR3 is TGTGCCATCAGTGCGTTAGCTTCCTACAATGAGCAGTTCTTC.